A selection of T cell receptor beta chains follows, all from one sample in a study of T cell changes during pregnancy in multiple sclerosis. TCRdb's copy holds only in-frame clones and misses some; the assay was immunoSEQ multiplex PCR. This sample yields roughly 100,000 clones, of which less than 95% are seen a single time; approximately 1.5% belongs to the top ten. The material was peripheral blood, obtained after pregnancy. Every receptor here comes from a female donor with multiple sclerosis, enrolled in a pregnancy study. The CDR3 runs from the conserved cysteine through the conserved F or W. Each record gives: V gene, D gene, J gene, clone size, CDR3 length, CDR3 protein, CDR3 DNA. D genes are given only for firm matches. Clone size is shown for a subset of rows, as once, few, many or a class of expanded clone.

V gene: TRBV7-3; D gene: NA; J gene: TRBJ2-3; clone size: NA; CDR3 length: 14; CDR3 protein: CASSLSQATDTQYF; CDR3 DNA: TGTGCCAGCAGCTTAAGCCAGGCCACAGATACGCAGTATTTT
V gene: TRBV7-8; D gene: NA; J gene: TRBJ2-1; clone size: once; CDR3 length: 11; CDR3 protein: CASRYGREQFF; CDR3 DNA: TGTGCCAGCAGGTACGGCAGGGAGCAGTTCTTC
V gene: TRBV6-1; D gene: NA; J gene: TRBJ1-1; clone size: NA; CDR3 length: 10; CDR3 protein: CAGGFTEAFF; CDR3 DNA: TGTGCCGGAGGGTTCACTGAAGCTTTCTTT
V gene: TRBV6-1; D gene: TRBD2; J gene: TRBJ2-7; clone size: NA; CDR3 length: 15; CDR3 protein: CASTLGLAGVNEQYF; CDR3 DNA: TGTGCCAGCACCCTGGGACTAGCGGGAGTCAACGAGCAGTACTTC
V gene: TRBV7-2; D gene: NA; J gene: TRBJ1-5; clone size: once; CDR3 length: 13; CDR3 protein: CASSPTGDQPQHF; CDR3 DNA: TGTGCCAGCAGCCCCACGGGGGATCAGCCCCAGCATTTT
V gene: TRBV27; D gene: TRBD2; J gene: TRBJ2-1; clone size: NA; CDR3 length: 16; CDR3 protein: CASSLTFPSGNNEQFF; CDR3 DNA: TGTGCCAGCAGTTTAACGTTTCCTAGCGGGAACAATGAGCAGTTCTTC
V gene: TRBV5-1; D gene: TRBD1; J gene: TRBJ2-1; clone size: NA; CDR3 length: 16; CDR3 protein: CASSLAGQGAYNEQFF; CDR3 DNA: TGCGCCAGCAGCTTGGCGGGACAGGGGGCCTACAATGAGCAGTTCTTC
V gene: TRBV19; D gene: TRBD1; J gene: TRBJ1-3; clone size: NA; CDR3 length: 15; CDR3 protein: CASGDRDLSGNTIYF; CDR3 DNA: TGTGCCAGCGGGGACAGGGACCTCTCTGGAAACACCATATATTTT
V gene: TRBV6-5; D gene: NA; J gene: TRBJ2-1; clone size: NA; CDR3 length: 13; CDR3 protein: CASREGTYNEQFF; CDR3 DNA: TGTGCCAGCAGGGAGGGGACCTACAATGAGCAGTTCTTC
V gene: TRBV7-9; D gene: NA; J gene: TRBJ2-1; clone size: NA; CDR3 length: 19; CDR3 protein: CASSPAVQGGSRSYNEQFF; CDR3 DNA: TGTGCCAGCAGCCCTGCGGTCCAGGGGGGTAGTAGGTCCTACAATGAGCAGTTCTTC
V gene: TRBV6-1; D gene: NA; J gene: TRBJ2-6; clone size: NA; CDR3 length: 14; CDR3 protein: CASLRVPGANVLTF; CDR3 DNA: TGTGCCAGCCTCAGGGTCCCTGGGGCCAACGTCCTGACTTTC
V gene: TRBV5-6; D gene: TRBD1; J gene: TRBJ1-1; clone size: NA; CDR3 length: 15; CDR3 protein: CASSKMGQVNTEAFF; CDR3 DNA: TGTGCCAGCAGCAAAATGGGACAGGTGAACACTGAAGCTTTCTTT
V gene: TRBV19; D gene: NA; J gene: TRBJ2-2; clone size: NA; CDR3 length: 13; CDR3 protein: CASSIGGTGELFF; CDR3 DNA: TGTGCCAGTAGTATCGGGGGAACCGGGGAGCTGTTTTTT
V gene: TRBV5-1; D gene: TRBD1; J gene: TRBJ1-2; clone size: NA; CDR3 length: 14; CDR3 protein: CASSPSGQSYGYTF; CDR3 DNA: TGCGCCAGCAGCCCCTCGGGACAGAGCTATGGCTACACCTTC
V gene: TRBV27; D gene: NA; J gene: TRBJ1-1; clone size: NA; CDR3 length: 14; CDR3 protein: CAIPIQGNNTEAFF; CDR3 DNA: TGTGCCATTCCAATCCAGGGAAACAACACTGAAGCTTTCTTT
V gene: TRBV27; D gene: TRBD1; J gene: TRBJ1-2; clone size: few; CDR3 length: 15; CDR3 protein: CASRLDGQGLYGYTF; CDR3 DNA: TGTGCCAGCAGACTCGATGGACAGGGGCTGTATGGCTACACCTTC
V gene: TRBV6-5; D gene: NA; J gene: TRBJ1-2; clone size: NA; CDR3 length: 15; CDR3 protein: CASSYADRSSRGYTF; CDR3 DNA: TGTGCCAGCAGTTACGCGGACAGATCCTCGAGAGGCTACACCTTC
V gene: TRBV30; D gene: TRBD2; J gene: TRBJ2-1; clone size: NA; CDR3 length: 16; CDR3 protein: CAWSVRKTSGGNEQFF; CDR3 DNA: TGTGCCTGGAGTGTACGAAAGACTAGCGGTGGGAATGAGCAGTTCTTC
V gene: TRBV19; D gene: NA; J gene: TRBJ1-2; clone size: NA; CDR3 length: 14; CDR3 protein: CASSIGWQDGGYTF; CDR3 DNA: TGTGCCAGTAGTATTGGTTGGCAGGATGGAGGCTACACCTTC
V gene: TRBV2; D gene: TRBD1; J gene: TRBJ2-7; clone size: NA; CDR3 length: 13; CDR3 protein: CASRGTGNGEQYF; CDR3 DNA: TGTGCCAGCAGAGGGACAGGGAATGGCGAGCAGTACTTC
V gene: TRBV6-6; D gene: NA; J gene: TRBJ2-1; clone size: NA; CDR3 length: 16; CDR3 protein: CASSYSSGDRGNEQFF; CDR3 DNA: TGTGCCAGCAGTTACTCTAGCGGAGACCGAGGGAATGAGCAGTTCTTC
V gene: TRBV5-4; D gene: TRBD2; J gene: TRBJ2-2; clone size: NA; CDR3 length: 15; CDR3 protein: CASSLRTSGTGELFF; CDR3 DNA: TGTGCCAGCAGCTTGCGGACTAGCGGGACCGGGGAGCTGTTTTTT
V gene: TRBV14; D gene: NA; J gene: TRBJ1-2; clone size: NA; CDR3 length: 14; CDR3 protein: CASSQAGQLIGYTF; CDR3 DNA: TGTGCCAGCAGCCAAGCCGGACAGCTAATTGGCTACACCTTC
V gene: TRBV11-2; D gene: NA; J gene: TRBJ1-1; clone size: NA; CDR3 length: 15; CDR3 protein: CASSPDRPLNTEAFF; CDR3 DNA: TGTGCCAGCAGTCCTGACAGGCCCCTGAACACTGAAGCTTTCTTT
V gene: TRBV6-5; D gene: TRBD1; J gene: TRBJ1-4; clone size: NA; CDR3 length: 14; CDR3 protein: CASSLQGNREKLFF; CDR3 DNA: TGTGCCAGCAGTCTACAGGGGAATCGGGAAAAACTGTTTTTT
V gene: TRBV5-1; D gene: NA; J gene: TRBJ1-6; clone size: NA; CDR3 length: 15; CDR3 protein: CASSLRAGDNSPLHF; CDR3 DNA: TGCGCCAGCAGCCTACGCGCGGGGGATAATTCACCCCTCCACTTT
V gene: TRBV10-3; D gene: TRBD1; J gene: TRBJ2-3; clone size: NA; CDR3 length: 14; CDR3 protein: CAISETTGVTTQYF; CDR3 DNA: TGTGCCATCAGTGAGACGACAGGGGTAACTACGCAGTATTTT
V gene: TRBV5-4; D gene: NA; J gene: TRBJ1-1; clone size: NA; CDR3 length: 16; CDR3 protein: CASSSRSPDWSTEAFF; CDR3 DNA: TGTGCCAGCAGCAGCCGGTCCCCTGACTGGAGCACTGAAGCTTTCTTT
V gene: TRBV9; D gene: NA; J gene: TRBJ1-2; clone size: NA; CDR3 length: 14; CDR3 protein: CASSGTGLRYGYTF; CDR3 DNA: TGTGCCAGCAGCGGAACAGGGCTCCGGTATGGCTACACCTTC
V gene: TRBV18; D gene: NA; J gene: TRBJ2-2; clone size: NA; CDR3 length: 14; CDR3 protein: CASSPGRDTGELFF; CDR3 DNA: TGTGCCAGCTCACCAGGACGGGATACAGGGGAGCTGTTTTTT
V gene: TRBV19; D gene: NA; J gene: TRBJ2-1; clone size: NA; CDR3 length: 15; CDR3 protein: CASTYRAGFHNEQFF; CDR3 DNA: TGTGCCAGTACCTATCGGGCAGGGTTCCACAATGAGCAGTTCTTC
V gene: TRBV5-5; D gene: TRBD1; J gene: TRBJ1-5; clone size: NA; CDR3 length: 15; CDR3 protein: CASSLRGQGNQPQHF; CDR3 DNA: TGTGCCAGCAGCTTGCGGGGACAGGGCAATCAGCCCCAGCATTTT
V gene: TRBV30; D gene: TRBD1; J gene: TRBJ1-4; clone size: once; CDR3 length: 15; CDR3 protein: CAWSVGTGGNEKLFF; CDR3 DNA: TGTGCCTGGAGTGTAGGGACAGGGGGAAATGAAAAACTGTTTTTT
V gene: TRBV6-5; D gene: NA; J gene: TRBJ2-5; clone size: NA; CDR3 length: 14; CDR3 protein: CASSWTPFQETQYF; CDR3 DNA: TGTGCCAGCAGCTGGACTCCTTTCCAAGAGACCCAGTACTTC
V gene: TRBV5-1; D gene: TRBD2; J gene: TRBJ2-7; clone size: NA; CDR3 length: 16; CDR3 protein: CASSRGLAGGGYEQYF; CDR3 DNA: TGCGCCAGCAGCAGGGGACTAGCGGGAGGCGGCTACGAGCAGTACTTC
V gene: TRBV27; D gene: TRBD1; J gene: TRBJ1-2; clone size: NA; CDR3 length: 13; CDR3 protein: CASSWTGFGGYTF; CDR3 DNA: TGTGCCAGCAGTTGGACAGGGTTTGGTGGCTACACCTTC
V gene: TRBV5-4; D gene: NA; J gene: TRBJ2-2; clone size: NA; CDR3 length: 16; CDR3 protein: CASSLVRGMVTGELFF; CDR3 DNA: TGTGCCAGCAGCTTGGTAAGGGGTATGGTCACCGGGGAGCTGTTTTTT
V gene: TRBV5-1; D gene: TRBD2; J gene: TRBJ2-1; clone size: NA; CDR3 length: 18; CDR3 protein: CASSLVLLAGGVHNEQFF; CDR3 DNA: TGCGCCAGCAGCTTGGTCCTATTAGCGGGAGGGGTACACAATGAGCAGTTCTTC
V gene: TRBV11-1; D gene: NA; J gene: TRBJ1-4; clone size: NA; CDR3 length: 15; CDR3 protein: CASSARTATNEKLFF; CDR3 DNA: TGTGCCAGCAGCGCCAGGACAGCAACTAATGAAAAACTGTTTTTT
V gene: TRBV6-5; D gene: TRBD1; J gene: TRBJ2-7; clone size: NA; CDR3 length: 13; CDR3 protein: CASTPGTGDEQYF; CDR3 DNA: TGTGCCAGCACACCCGGGACAGGGGACGAGCAGTACTTC
V gene: TRBV6-5; D gene: NA; J gene: TRBJ2-3; clone size: NA; CDR3 length: 11; CDR3 protein: CASSLGDTQYF; CDR3 DNA: TGTGCCAGCAGTTTGGGCGATACGCAGTATTTT
V gene: TRBV29-1; D gene: TRBD1; J gene: TRBJ2-2; clone size: NA; CDR3 length: 14; CDR3 protein: CSVQDRAETGELFF; CDR3 DNA: TGCAGCGTCCAGGACAGGGCGGAGACCGGGGAGCTGTTTTTT
V gene: TRBV30; D gene: NA; J gene: TRBJ2-7; clone size: NA; CDR3 length: 15; CDR3 protein: CAWRVGAGIPYEQYF; CDR3 DNA: TGTGCCTGGAGGGTTGGGGCAGGGATTCCCTACGAGCAGTACTTC
V gene: TRBV6-4; D gene: NA; J gene: TRBJ1-1; clone size: NA; CDR3 length: 14; CDR3 protein: CASSQTAMNTEAFF; CDR3 DNA: TGTGCCAGCAGTCAGACAGCCATGAACACTGAAGCTTTCTTT
V gene: TRBV9; D gene: TRBD2; J gene: TRBJ2-7; clone size: NA; CDR3 length: 15; CDR3 protein: CASSELAGSTREQYF; CDR3 DNA: TGTGCCAGCAGCGAATTAGCGGGGTCAACCCGCGAGCAGTACTTC
V gene: TRBV7-9; D gene: NA; J gene: TRBJ1-6; clone size: NA; CDR3 length: 15; CDR3 protein: CASSLSEAGNSPLHF; CDR3 DNA: TGTGCCAGCAGCTTGTCAGAGGCAGGGAATTCACCCCTCCACTTT
V gene: TRBV7-2; D gene: NA; J gene: TRBJ2-7; clone size: NA; CDR3 length: 15; CDR3 protein: CASSFHSESSYEQYF; CDR3 DNA: TGTGCCAGCAGCTTCCATTCAGAAAGCTCCTACGAGCAGTACTTC
V gene: TRBV29-1; D gene: NA; J gene: TRBJ1-1; clone size: NA; CDR3 length: 15; CDR3 protein: CSVRSLFRGTTEAFF; CDR3 DNA: TGCAGCGTTCGGTCCCTCTTTCGGGGGACCACTGAAGCTTTCTTT
V gene: TRBV6-1; D gene: NA; J gene: TRBJ1-6; clone size: NA; CDR3 length: 14; CDR3 protein: CASSDETGNSPLHF; CDR3 DNA: TGTGCCAGCAGTGATGAGACCGGGAATTCACCCCTCCACTTT
V gene: TRBV7-9; D gene: TRBD1; J gene: TRBJ1-1; clone size: NA; CDR3 length: 15; CDR3 protein: CASSLRQGSSTEAFF; CDR3 DNA: TGTGCCAGCAGCCTTCGACAGGGGTCGAGCACTGAAGCTTTCTTT
V gene: TRBV15; D gene: NA; J gene: TRBJ1-5; clone size: NA; CDR3 length: 15; CDR3 protein: CATSRDDRSNQPQHF; CDR3 DNA: TGTGCCACCAGCAGAGATGACAGGAGCAATCAGCCCCAGCATTTT
V gene: TRBV27; D gene: NA; J gene: TRBJ1-4; clone size: NA; CDR3 length: 15; CDR3 protein: CASSPYSATNEKLFF; CDR3 DNA: TGTGCCAGCTCTCCCTACTCGGCAACTAATGAAAAACTGTTTTTT
V gene: TRBV5-1; D gene: NA; J gene: TRBJ2-2; clone size: NA; CDR3 length: 15; CDR3 protein: CASSLSRESSGELFF; CDR3 DNA: TGCGCCAGCAGCTTGAGCCGGGAGTCGTCCGGGGAGCTGTTTTTT
V gene: TRBV2; D gene: NA; J gene: TRBJ1-2; clone size: NA; CDR3 length: 13; CDR3 protein: CASSVRDLDGYTF; CDR3 DNA: TGTGCCAGCAGTGTCCGGGATTTGGATGGCTACACCTTC
V gene: TRBV28; D gene: NA; J gene: TRBJ1-4; clone size: NA; CDR3 length: 15; CDR3 protein: CATRGGGQANEKLFF; CDR3 DNA: TGTGCCACCCGTGGGGGAGGGCAAGCTAATGAAAAACTGTTTTTT